Below, one TCR beta chain is given with its context. This entry belongs to a study of blood T cell repertoires in COVID-19. Sequenced by immunoSEQ multiplex PCR; TCRdb stores in-frame clones only, minus some. The top ten clones hold 2% to 2.5% of a sample with almost 400,000 clones, approximately 89% of them seen once. The CDR3 runs to 17 residues. V was trimmed by 0 bases and J by 1 base, leaving 13 bases between them. Germline V lookup: CDR1 MGHRA, CDR2 YSYEKL. What was sequenced was peripheral blood. The rearrangement uses TRBV4-1 and TRBJ1-5, with D possibly TRBD1 on 6 matching bases. The TCR originated in a woman in her sixties with COVID-19, enrolled during active disease. The CDR3 region is CASSQELRGISNQPQHF. CDR3 coding DNA: TGCGCCAGCAGCCAAGAATTGAGGGGGATCAGCAATCAGCCCCAGCATTTT.